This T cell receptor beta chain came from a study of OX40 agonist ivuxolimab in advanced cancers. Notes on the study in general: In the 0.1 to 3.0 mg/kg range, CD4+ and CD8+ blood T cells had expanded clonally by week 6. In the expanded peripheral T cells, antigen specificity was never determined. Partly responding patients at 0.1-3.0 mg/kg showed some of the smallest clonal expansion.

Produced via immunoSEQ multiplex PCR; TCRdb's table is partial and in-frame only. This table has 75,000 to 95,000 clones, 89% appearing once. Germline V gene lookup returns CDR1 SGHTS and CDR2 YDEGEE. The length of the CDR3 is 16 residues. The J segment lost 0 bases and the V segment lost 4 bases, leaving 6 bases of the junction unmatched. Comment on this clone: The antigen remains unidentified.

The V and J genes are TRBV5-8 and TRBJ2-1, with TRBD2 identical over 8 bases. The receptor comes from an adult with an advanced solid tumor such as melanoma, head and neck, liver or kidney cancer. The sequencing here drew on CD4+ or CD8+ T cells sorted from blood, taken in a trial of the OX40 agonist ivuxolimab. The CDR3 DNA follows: TGTGCCAGCAGCCCCCTACTAGCGGCCTCCTACAATGAGCAGTTCTTC. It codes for CASSPLLAASYNEQFF.